These 20 T cell receptor beta chains came from one sample sequenced in a study of OX40 agonist ivuxolimab in advanced cancers. Clones were read by immunoSEQ multiplex PCR, and TCRdb kept only the in-frame ones, dropping some. The sample yields some 74,000 clones, about 92% seen once. This specimen was CD4+ or CD8+ T cells sorted from blood, taken in a trial of the OX40 agonist ivuxolimab. These receptors all stem from an adult with an advanced solid tumor such as melanoma, head and neck, liver or kidney cancer.

The gene calls are TRBV18 and TRBJ1-3; 7 bases line up with TRBD1. Trimming cost V 5 bases and J 0 bases; bases outside gene matches: 7. Looked up from germline, CDR1 is KGHSH and CDR2 is LQKENI. The CDR3 runs to 16 residues. The CDR3 sequence is CASSTNQGGSGNTIYF. The CDR3 DNA follows: TGTGCCAGCTCAACAAACCAGGGGGGCTCTGGAAACACCATATATTTT.

The rearrangement links TRBV19 to TRBJ1-1, with D unclear. This CDR3 is 13 amino acids long. Trimming removed 6 bases from V and 2 bases from J, with 10 bases in between. Germline V gene lookup returns CDR1 LNHDA and CDR2 SQIVND (reference sequence). The CDR3 sequence is CASRSRINTEAFF. The CDR3 nucleotides read TGTGCCAGTAGGAGTCGGATTAACACTGAAGCTTTCTTT.

The chain uses TRBV7-8 and TRBJ1-3, with D uncertain. Trimming pared 3 bases from V and 4 bases from J, leaving 16 bases between. Germline loops: CDR1 SGHVS, CDR2 FQNEAQ. CDR3 length equals 16 residues. The CDR3 coding sequence is TGTGCCAGCAGCTTGGCAGTTTTTGACCTGGGAAACACCATATATTTT. It is translated as CASSLAVFDLGNTIYF.

V gene TRBV6-1 combines with J gene TRBJ2-1; the D call may be TRBD1 or TRBD2 (5 bases each). Trimming cost V 0 bases and J 0 bases, with 15 bases left between them. The CDR3 sequence is 18 residues long. Germline V CDR1 and CDR2: MNHNS, SASEGT. CDR3 DNA sequence: TGTGCCAGCAGTGAAGCGCACATGGGGGTTTTCTCCTACAATGAGCAGTTCTTC. Its protein is CASSEAHMGVFSYNEQFF.

The V call is TRBV7-2, the J call TRBJ1-5, with 7 positions matching TRBD1. V shed 6 bases and J 7 bases; nucleotides not matched to a gene: 6. This CDR3 is built from 13 residues. Germline V CDR1 and CDR2: SGHTA, FQGNSA. The CDR3 region has the DNA TGTGCCAGCAGTACACAGGGGTGGCAGCCCCAGCATTTT. It codes for CASSTQGWQPQHF.

The chain couples TRBV20-1 to TRBJ1-2; D not resolved. Per germline, CDR1 DFQATT and CDR2 SNEGSKA (reference sequence). The CDR3 sequence is 11 residues long. V was cut by 1 base and J by 6 bases, with 6 bases left in between. The CDR3 coding sequence is TGCAGTGCTAGAGGCCCCCATGGCTACACCTTC. This codes for CSARGPHGYTF.

The chain uses TRBV6-5 and TRBJ1-1, with D uncertain. In germline, CDR1 is MNHEY, CDR2 SVGAGI. Trimming removed 5 bases at V and 4 bases at J, with 8 bases between. The CDR3 consists of 12 residues. The CDR3 DNA is TGTGCCAGCAGTCAGCAGAGCACTGAAGCTTTCTTT. This translates into CASSQQSTEAFF.

The chain employs TRBV7-3 and TRBJ2-1; 8 nucleotides align to TRBD1. Germline V gene lookup returns CDR1 SGHTA and CDR2 FQGTGA. The CDR3 is 16 residues long. V was clipped by 0 bases and J by 5 bases; unmatched bases: 6. Here the CDR3 reads CASSLTGGQGDNEQFF. The CDR3, as DNA: TGTGCCAGCAGCTTAACGGGCGGACAGGGCGACAATGAGCAGTTCTTC. Full variable domain (missing parts from reference TRBV7-3 and TRBJ2-1): GAGVSQTPSNKVTEKGKYVELRCDPISGHTALYWYRQSLGQGPEFLIYFQGTGAADDSGLPNDRFFAVRPEGSVSTLKIQRTERGDSAVYLCASSLTGGQGDNEQFFGPGTRLTVL.

The CDR3 coding sequence is TGTGCCACCAGCAGAGGGTTTCAGGGGGTTCAAGAGACCCAGTACTTC. Translating gives CATSRGFQGVQETQYF. This chain links TRBV15 with TRBJ2-5; 7 bases are shared with TRBD1. Germline V lookup: CDR1 LNHNV, CDR2 YYDKDF (reference sequence). The junction had 7 bases not matched to a gene; V was cut back by 1 base and J by 2 bases. The length of the CDR3 is 16 residues.

This rearrangement joins TRBV29-1 to TRBJ1-1; D is undetermined. Germline V gene data show CDR1 as SQVTM and CDR2 as ANQGSEA. V gave up 7 bases and J gave up 4 bases, with 13 bases separating them. This CDR3 is 12 amino acids long. This CDR3 is CSASRGLTEAFF. In DNA form, the CDR3 reads TGCAGCGCGTCGCGGGGTCTCACTGAAGCTTTCTTT. The full variable domain, completed using reference TRBV29-1 and TRBJ1-1, is SAVISQKPSRDICQRGTSLTIQCQVDSQVTMMFWYRQQPGQSLTLIATANQGSEATYESGFVIDKFPISRPNLTFSTLTVSNMSPEDSSIYLCSASRGLTEAFFGQGTRLTVV.

Worth noting for this clone: A read error may account for a junction end that differs from germline. V and J are TRBV7-9 and TRBJ1-6; possibly TRBD1 for D (5 bases). The germline V gene encodes CDR1 SEHNR and CDR2 FQNEAQ (reference sequence). This CDR3 comprises 15 residues. CDR3 sequence: CASSGGVSDNSPLHF. The CDR3 bases are TGTGCCAGCAGCGGGGGGGTTTCGGATAACTCACCCCTCCACTTT. The complete variable domain, with remaining parts taken from reference TRBV7-9 and TRBJ1-6, reads DTGVSQNPRHKITKRGQNVTFRCDPISEHNRLYWYRQTLGQGPEFLTYFQNEAQLEKSRLLSDRFSAERPKGSFSTLEIQRTEQGDSAMYLCASSGGVSDNSPLHFGNGTRLTVT.

The rearrangement links TRBV5-4 to TRBJ1-2; 8 positions match TRBD1. Germline CDR1 reads SGHNT; CDR2 reads YYREEE (reference sequence). The trim removed 5 bases at V and 7 bases at J, leaving 10 bases unmatched. This CDR3 comprises 14 residues. CDR3 amino acids: CASRPAGGLGGYTF. Written as DNA, the CDR3 is TGTGCCAGCAGACCAGCAGGGGGCCTAGGTGGCTACACCTTC.

V and J are TRBV5-5 and TRBJ1-3; D unresolved. Germline CDR1 reads SGHKS; CDR2 reads YYEKEE (reference sequence). The CDR3 is 14 residues long. Trimming cost V 0 bases and J 4 bases, with 8 bases left between them. CDR3 bases: TGTGCCAGCAGCTTGGGGGAGCCAGGAAACACCATATATTTT. Its translation: CASSLGEPGNTIYF.

This clone was seen just once. The V and J genes are TRBV6-5 and TRBJ1-1; D uncertain. The CDR3 sequence is 14 residues long. The V and J ends lost 2 bases and 2 bases respectively, with 9 bases between them. From germline, CDR1 is MNHEY and CDR2 SVGAGI. CDR3 region: CASSYHGKNTEAFF. CDR3 DNA sequence: TGTGCCAGCAGTTACCACGGTAAAAACACTGAAGCTTTCTTT.

The chain has TRBV5-5 and TRBJ1-3; D uncertain. Germline V CDR1 and CDR2: SGHKS, YYEKEE (reference sequence). Deletions cut 1 base from V and 4 bases from J, with 12 bases between. CDR3 length: 15 amino acids. In DNA, the CDR3 is TGTGCCAGCAGCTTGATGAGGGTTGGGGGAAACACCATATATTTT. Translation gives CASSLMRVGGNTIYF.

V is TRBV11-2 and J is TRBJ2-7; 8 bases match TRBD1. The V segment lost 1 base and the J segment 1 base; nucleotides outside the gene matches: 6. CDR1 SGHAT and CDR2 FQNNGV come from the germline V gene. There are 16 residues in the CDR3. CDR3 in amino acids: CASSLGQGAFSYEQYF. The CDR3 DNA reads as TGTGCCAGCAGCTTAGGGCAGGGGGCGTTTTCCTACGAGCAGTACTTC.

The chain employs TRBV19 and TRBJ1-2; the match to TRBD1 covers 7 bases. The CDR3 covers 16 residues. Germline-derived CDR1 and CDR2 are LNHDA and SQIVND (reference sequence). J was trimmed by 5 bases and V by 4 bases; bases with no gene match: 13. CDR3 in DNA: TGTGCCAGTAGTACCAACCGACAGGGTGTAGGGTATGGCTACACCTTC. Translated, it gives CASSTNRQGVGYGYTF.

The chain is built from TRBV19 and TRBJ2-5; 8 bases map to TRBD1. The CDR3 has 15 amino acids. After removal of 1 base from V and 4 bases from J, the junction contained 5 bases not matched to a gene. Germline V gene sequence: CDR1 LNHDA, CDR2 SQIVND (reference sequence). This chain's CDR3 is CASSIGAGGTETQYF. CDR3 sequence (DNA): TGTGCCAGTAGTATAGGTGCAGGGGGCACAGAGACCCAGTACTTC.

This chain connects TRBV30 to TRBJ1-5; D is possibly TRBD1 (5 bases). Germline V gene data show CDR1 as GTSNPN and CDR2 as SVGIG (reference sequence). V was clipped by 3 bases and J by 7 bases, with 13 bases between them. The length of the CDR3 is 13 residues. The CDR3 region has the DNA TGTGCCTGGAGCGGGGGGGGGTTCCAGCCCCAGCATTTT. Its translation is CAWSGGGFQPQHF. Looking up the rest from reference TRBV30 and TRBJ1-5 gives the full variable domain: SQTIHQWPATLVQPVGSPLSLECTVEGTSNPNLYWYRQAAGRGLQLLFYSVGIGQISSEVPQNLSASRPQDRQFILSSKKLLLSDSGFYLCAWSGGGFQPQHFGDGTRLSIL.

This clone was seen once. CDR3 DNA: TGTGCCAGCACTTCCGGGGCCAACGTCCTGACTTTC. It is translated as CASTSGANVLTF. This chain uses TRBV28 with TRBJ2-6, with D hard to call. Germline assignment: CDR1 MDHEN and CDR2 SYDVKM. There are 12 residues in the CDR3. V shed 7 bases and J shed 4 bases, with 5 bases lying between them.